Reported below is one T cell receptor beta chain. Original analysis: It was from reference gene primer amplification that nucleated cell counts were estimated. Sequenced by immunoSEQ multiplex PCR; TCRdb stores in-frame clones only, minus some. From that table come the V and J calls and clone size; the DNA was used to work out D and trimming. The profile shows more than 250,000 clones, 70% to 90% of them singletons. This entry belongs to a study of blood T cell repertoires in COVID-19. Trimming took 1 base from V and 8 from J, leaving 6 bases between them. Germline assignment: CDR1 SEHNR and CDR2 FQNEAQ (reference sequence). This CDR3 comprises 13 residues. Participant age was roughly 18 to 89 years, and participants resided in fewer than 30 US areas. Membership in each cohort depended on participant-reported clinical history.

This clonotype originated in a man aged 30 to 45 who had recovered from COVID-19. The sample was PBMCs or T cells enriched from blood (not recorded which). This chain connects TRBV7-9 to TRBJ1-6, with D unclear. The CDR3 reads CASSLGPYSPLHF. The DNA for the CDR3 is TGTGCCAGCAGCTTAGGTCCGTATTCACCCCTCCACTTT.